This record covers a single TCR beta chain. The data are from a study of molecular identifiers for immune sequencing clone quantification. Looking at the study overall: Replicate experiments divided RNA from around 20,000 or 100,000 naive CD8 cells into five parts and sequenced four.

Methods described previously were used for bulk TCR libraries, and listed TCR primers were applied. TCRdb passed the PCR reads through MiXCR, listing each CDR3 protein once. This repertoire shows 62,000 or so distinct CDR3 sequences, about a sixth found once; its top ten account for 1.5%. V lost 1 base and J lost 0, with 10 bases in between. The CDR3 runs 15 residues. In germline, CDR1 is MNHNS, CDR2 SASEGT. Sorting isolated naive CD8 T cells as CD8+CD4-CCR7+CD45RA+ events. This receptor was identified in a human donor in good health. Some libraries in this study had Jurkat cell RNA spiked in. The V and J genes are TRBV6-1 and TRBJ2-7; no clear D. The sequenced material came from naive CD8+ T cells from blood, with Jurkat cell RNA spiked in. The subset: FACS-sorted CD8+CD4-CCR7+CD45RA+ naive T cells. Written as DNA, the CDR3 is TGTGCCAGCAGTGAAGAAGGGTTCTTCTCCTACGAGCAGTACTTC. This gives the protein CASSEEGFFSYEQYF.